This entry lists 29 T cell receptor beta chains sequenced from one sample in a study of T cell repertoires in cytomegalovirus infection. Each CDR3 protein is one row after TCRdb ran MiXCR on the reads. The table lists hundreds of thousands of distinct CDR3 sequences, roughly 12% of them singletons, with roughly 10% in the top ten. The sample taken for sequencing was PBMCs. These receptors came from a human donor in good health (CMV status not recorded). Some clones in this sample may be carry-over from other donors' samples.

This clonotype was detected ten times or more. The chain is built from TRBV12-3 or TRBV12-4 and TRBJ1-6; no firm D call. The V gene lost 3 bases and the J gene lost 9 bases, with 6 bases spanning the gap. This CDR3 is built from 12 residues. The CDR3 sequence is CASSFSISPLHF. As DNA, the CDR3 is TGTGCCAGCAGTTTTTCCATTTCACCCCTCCACTTT.

This clonotype was observed at least ten times. The chain couples TRBV12-3 or TRBV12-4 to TRBJ2-1, with 12 bases identical to TRBD1. The CDR3 contains 19 residues. V lost 8 bases, J lost 0 bases, and 14 bases stayed unmatched. The CDR3 DNA reads TGTGCCAGCGTGTATCAGGGGACAGGGGGCTCCCACTCCTACAATGAGCAGTTCTTC. This sequence encodes CASVYQGTGGSHSYNEQFF.

This clonotype has ten or more counts. J is TRBJ1-1 and V is TRBV7-9, with D perhaps matching TRBD1 (6 bases). With 6 bases removed from V and 8 bases from J, the gap between germline ends came to 13 bases. This CDR3 has 12 amino acids. Germline V CDR1 and CDR2: SEHNR, FQNEAQ (reference sequence). The CDR3 sequence is CASSFTGTEAFF. The CDR3 coding sequence is TGTGCCAGCAGTTTTACCGGGACAGAAGCTTTCTTT.

This clonotype was observed many times. The chain carries TRBV12-3 or TRBV12-4 and TRBJ2-1; perhaps D is TRBD1 or TRBD2 (5 bases each). Trimming took 7 bases from V and 8 from J, leaving 9 bases between them. This CDR3 region has 11 residues. The CDR3 reads CASTPGHEQFF. In nucleotides, the CDR3 is TGTGCCAGCACCCCGGGGCATGAGCAGTTCTTC.

This clonotype occurred many times. The chain has TRBV7-6 and TRBJ1-2; TRBD1 aligns across 8 bases. The CDR3 contains 16 residues. Germline CDR1 reads SGHVS; CDR2 reads FNYEAQ. V gave up 5 bases and J gave up 3 bases; unmatched junction bases: 11. The CDR3: CASSHQPVTGDYGYTF. The CDR3 bases are TGTGCCAGCAGCCACCAACCCGTGACAGGGGACTATGGCTACACCTTC.

The table lists this clonotype with a few counts. The V and J genes are TRBV30 and TRBJ2-1; 7 bases agree with TRBD1. Germline trimming cut 2 bases from V and 15 bases from J; bases unmatched to any gene: 10. This CDR3 is built from 12 residues. The V gene's germline CDR1 is GTSNPN and CDR2 SVGIG (reference sequence). The CDR3 DNA sequence: TGTGCCTGGAGTAACCCGGGACAGCGGTCGTTCTTC. Translated: CAWSNPGQRSFF.

This clonotype was recorded at least ten times. This CDR3 reads CASRQGAEAFF. CDR3 sequence (DNA): TGTGCCAGCAGACAGGGGGCTGAAGCTTTCTTT. The rearrangement links TRBV7-9 to TRBJ1-1; 8 bases line up with TRBD1. There are 11 residues in the CDR3. J gave up 6 bases and V 6 bases, and 0 bases lay outside the gene matches. Germline V gene data show CDR1 as SEHNR and CDR2 as FQNEAQ (reference sequence).

The chain couples TRBV20-1 to TRBJ1-1; 12 bases fit TRBD1. This CDR3 comprises 15 residues. Per the germline V gene, CDR1 is DFQATT and CDR2 is SNEGSKA (reference sequence). Germline trimming cut 4 bases from V and 5 bases from J; bases unmatched to any gene: 8. The chain's CDR3 is CSAMTGTGGTTEAFF. The DNA for the CDR3 is TGCAGTGCTATGACCGGGACAGGGGGCACGACTGAAGCTTTCTTT.

This chain connects TRBV10-3 to TRBJ1-2, with D tentatively TRBD1 (5 bases). Germline lookup yields CDR1 ENHRY and CDR2 SYGVKD. CDR3 size: 15 residues. V was shortened by 1 base and J by 3 bases, with 12 bases between the two germline ends. The CDR3 DNA is TGTGCCATCAGTGAGTGGGGCGGCACAGACTATGGCTACACCTTC. Its protein is CAISEWGGTDYGYTF.

The V call is TRBV2, the J call TRBJ1-1; the D is unclear. This CDR3 is 10 amino acids long. Between the trimmed V and J ends, which lost 4 bases and 11 bases, there was a span of 8 bases. Germline V lookup: CDR1 SNHLY, CDR2 FYNNEI. The CDR3 protein is CASSAGLAFF. CDR3 sequence (DNA): TGTGCCAGCAGTGCCGGGTTGGCTTTCTTT.

In this sample, this clonotype turned up many times. This chain links TRBV7-9 with TRBJ2-7; D is ambiguous. CDR3 length equals 15 residues. The V end was cut by 1 base, the J end by 5 bases, with 15 bases between. CDR1 SEHNR and CDR2 FQNEAQ come from the germline V gene (reference sequence). The CDR3: CASSLGVRNPHEQYF. The CDR3 DNA is TGTGCCAGCAGCTTAGGTGTGCGAAACCCCCACGAGCAGTACTTC. Full variable domain (missing parts from reference TRBV7-9 and TRBJ2-7): DTGVSQNPRHKITKRGQNVTFRCDPISEHNRLYWYRQTLGQGPEFLTYFQNEAQLEKSRLLSDRFSAERPKGSFSTLEIQRTEQGDSAMYLCASSLGVRNPHEQYFGPGTRLTVT.

Many counts were recorded for this clonotype. The CDR3 sequence is CASSAGQGEAKLFF. CDR3 bases: TGTGCCAGCAGCGCGGGACAGGGCGAGGCAAAACTGTTTTTT. This chain connects TRBV7-9 to TRBJ1-4; 9 bases fit TRBD1. This CDR3 comprises 14 residues. After removal of 5 bases from V and 10 bases from J, the junction contained 8 bases not matched to a gene. Germline lookup yields CDR1 SEHNR and CDR2 FQNEAQ (reference sequence). The full variable domain, completed using reference TRBV7-9 and TRBJ1-4, is DTGVSQNPRHKITKRGQNVTFRCDPISEHNRLYWYRQTLGQGPEFLTYFQNEAQLEKSRLLSDRFSAERPKGSFSTLEIQRTEQGDSAMYLCASSAGQGEAKLFFGSGTQLSVL.

This clonotype was observed many times. The chain couples TRBV3-1 to TRBJ1-6, with D possibly matching TRBD1 (5 bases). The CDR3 totals 15 residues. CDR1 and CDR2 (germline): LGHDT, YNNKEL (reference sequence). V shed 1 base and J shed 10 bases, with 14 bases lying between them. The CDR3 spells CASSQARGSRSPLHF. The CDR3 DNA is TGTGCCAGCAGCCAAGCCCGGGGGAGCCGATCACCCCTCCACTTT.

The rearrangement links TRBV30 to TRBJ2-1, with 8 bases aligning to TRBD1. The V gene end was trimmed by 0 bases and the J gene end by 10 bases; junction bases not matched to a gene: 2. Germline V lookup: CDR1 GTSNPN, CDR2 SVGIG (reference sequence). The CDR3 consists of 12 residues. This CDR3 reads CAWSVNRGEQFF. CDR3 nucleotide sequence: TGTGCCTGGAGTGTAAACAGGGGGGAGCAGTTCTTC.

This rearrangement joins TRBV19 to TRBJ2-1; possibly TRBD2 for D (5 bases). V dropped 8 bases and J dropped 8 bases, with 13 bases sitting between them. This CDR3 is built from 12 residues. The germline V gene has CDR1 LNHDA and CDR2 SQIVND (reference sequence). CDR3 bases: TGTGCCAGTCGAAAGGCAGCGGATGAGCAGTTCTTC. Translated, it gives CASRKAADEQFF.

This clonotype was detected only a few times. The chain links TRBV10-3 to TRBJ2-7, with D uncertain. Germline CDR1 and CDR2: ENHRY and SYGVKD. Trimming stripped 3 bases from V and 2 bases from J, with 8 bases between. CDR3 length equals 13 residues. The CDR3, as DNA: TGTGCCATCAGTGATGGTAGGGCCTACGAGCAGTACTTC. This sequence encodes CAISDGRAYEQYF.

The table lists this clonotype with many counts. The V gene is TRBV7-2, the J gene TRBJ2-1; 9 nucleotides match TRBD1. The CDR3 extends over 15 amino acids. V lost 5 bases to trimming and J lost 4 bases; unmatched junction nucleotides: 6. The V gene's germline CDR1 is SGHTA and CDR2 FQGNSA. The DNA of the CDR3 is TGTGCCAGCAGCCGCCAAGGACAGGGGTACAATGAGCAGTTCTTC. Its translation is CASSRQGQGYNEQFF.

Regarding this clonotype: Being one base from a much bigger clone, this may be a read error. V usage is TRBV5-4 and J usage is TRBJ2-5, with D perhaps matching TRBD2 (5 bases). Germline CDR1 reads SGHNT; CDR2 reads YYREEE (reference sequence). CDR3 size: 15 residues. This CDR3 is CASSLLGNEQEAQYF. DNA of the CDR3: TGTGCCAGCAGTCTACTAGGGAATGAGCAAGAGGCCCAGTACTTC.

This clonotype was observed at least ten times. V usage is TRBV6-2 or TRBV6-3 and J usage is TRBJ1-5; D is perhaps TRBD1 (6 bases). Germline V CDR1 and CDR2: MNHEY, SVGEGT. Trimming removed 2 bases from V and 7 bases from J, with 12 bases in between. The CDR3 sequence is 14 residues long. In DNA form, the CDR3 reads TGTGCCAGCAGTTACGCAGGGGCAAAGCAGCCCCAGCATTTT. Amino acids: CASSYAGAKQPQHF.

This clonotype was seen more than once but under ten times. This chain joins TRBV18 and TRBJ1-1; D perhaps matches TRBD1 (5 bases). Trimming removed 0 bases from V and 6 bases from J, with 14 bases in between. The CDR3 covers 15 residues. In germline, CDR1 is KGHSH, CDR2 LQKENI. The CDR3 coding sequence is TGTGCCAGCTCACCACCCGGAAACAGGCTCGCTGAAGCTTTCTTT. Protein: CASSPPGNRLAEAFF.

This clonotype was observed a handful of times. The chain links TRBV3-1 to TRBJ2-5; D remains ambiguous. Between the trimmed V and J ends, which lost 3 bases and 5 bases, there was a span of 7 bases. The germline gives CDR1 LGHDT, CDR2 YNNKEL (reference sequence). There are 12 residues in the CDR3. CDR3 nucleotide sequence: TGTGCCAGCAGCCATGGCACGGAGACCCAGTACTTC. It translates to CASSHGTETQYF.

This clonotype was found many times. The junction does not match germline at one end; this may be a read error. The chain combines TRBV5-4 with TRBJ2-1; the D is unclear. The CDR3 runs to 14 residues. CDR1 SGHNT and CDR2 YYREEE come from the germline V gene (reference sequence). Here the CDR3 reads CASNPTGGEAAMTF. The CDR3 region has the DNA TGTGCCAGCAACCCGACGGGTGGGGAAGCCGCGATGACCTTC.

Here the CDR3 reads CASSGSSQGTDTQYF. The CDR3 bases are TGTGCCAGCAGCGGCTCGTCACAGGGCACAGATACGCAGTATTTT. This sequence joins TRBV28 and TRBJ2-3; D is possibly TRBD1 (5 bases). The CDR3 totals 15 residues. The V and J ends lost 6 bases and 1 base respectively, with 14 bases between them. Germline values: CDR1 MDHEN, CDR2 SYDVKM.

This clonotype was counted many times. The chain's CDR3 is CASSFSRTWGYEQYF. CDR3 nucleotides: TGTGCCAGCAGCTTTTCCCGCACCTGGGGCTACGAGCAGTACTTC. V and J are TRBV7-8 and TRBJ2-7; unclear D gene. The CDR3 extends over 15 amino acids. CDR1 SGHVS and CDR2 FQNEAQ come from the germline V gene. V lost 3 bases to trimming and J lost 3 bases, with 15 bases between them.

This clonotype was detected many times. This chain uses TRBV12-3 or TRBV12-4 with TRBJ2-4; D ambiguous. The CDR3 totals 12 residues. With 5 bases removed from V and 9 bases from J, the gap between germline ends came to 11 bases. The chain's CDR3 is CASSAVEGIQYF. CDR3 nucleotides: TGTGCCAGCAGTGCCGTAGAAGGCATTCAGTACTTC.

This clonotype was recorded a few times. V gene TRBV5-1 combines with J gene TRBJ2-2; no reliable D call. Looked up from germline, CDR1 is SGHRS and CDR2 is YFSETQ. This CDR3 contains 15 residues. V gave up 1 base and J gave up 4 bases, with 11 bases separating them. In DNA, the CDR3 is TGCGCCAGCAGCTTGTACACCTACCCCACCGGGGAGCTGTTTTTT. This sequence encodes CASSLYTYPTGELFF.

The V call is TRBV6-2 or TRBV6-3, the J call TRBJ1-1, with D uncertain. Germline V gene data show CDR1 as MNHEY and CDR2 as SVGEGT. Trimming took off 4 bases at V and 5 bases at J, with 23 bases between the two ends. This CDR3 is 17 amino acids long. DNA for the CDR3: TGTGCCAGCAGTTTCTTCCCACACCGGATAAAGGGAACTGAAGCTTTCTTT. This gives the protein CASSFFPHRIKGTEAFF.

This clonotype has ten or more counts. The chain employs TRBV12-3 or TRBV12-4 and TRBJ1-2; D might be TRBD1 (6 bases). This CDR3 region has 16 residues. V was clipped by 5 bases and J by 4 bases, with 20 bases between them. The CDR3 protein is CASSVDPQGMGYGYTF. The CDR3 coding sequence is TGTGCCAGCAGTGTCGACCCACAGGGAATGGGCTATGGCTACACCTTC.

This clonotype occurred many times. This chain connects TRBV10-3 to TRBJ1-1; 8 bases fit TRBD1. Germline CDR1 ENHRY, CDR2 SYGVKD. This CDR3 comprises 14 residues. V shed 7 bases, J shed 1 base, and the junction held 5 bases outside the gene matches. The DNA for the CDR3 is TGTGCCATCACCAGGACAGGGCGGAACACTGAAGCTTTCTTT. It yields the protein CAITRTGRNTEAFF.